The clone carrying this TCR beta chain was detected only once. Germline V CDR1 and CDR2: LNHDA, SQIVND (reference sequence). V lost 5 bases to trimming and J lost 0 bases, with 11 bases between them. This CDR3 is 14 amino acids long. Generated by immunoSEQ multiplex PCR, the TCRdb table keeps only in-frame clones and is missing some. The repertoire holds 95,000 to 150,000 clones, over 75% seen once, with 1% to 1.5% in the top ten. The data belong to a study of blood T cell repertoires in COVID-19. Study as a whole: COVID-19 samples from acute and convalescent phases originated in the United States, Italy and Spain.

The source of this sequence is an elderly woman with acute or convalescent COVID-19. This chain connects TRBV19 to TRBJ2-7, with TRBD1 as a possible D gene (5 bases). Sequenced: peripheral blood. In nucleotides, the CDR3 is TGTGCCAGTAGTCAGGGATTGAGCTCCTACGAGCAGTACTTC. This encodes CASSQGLSSYEQYF. Full variable domain (remainder filled in from reference TRBV19 and TRBJ2-7): DGGITQSPKYLFRKEGQNVTLSCEQNLNHDAMYWYRQDPGQGLRLIYYSQIVNDFQKGDIAEGYSVSREKKESFPLTVTSAQKNPTAFYLCASSQGLSSYEQYFGPGTRLTVT.